The 31 T cell receptor beta chains reported below all come from one sample, sequenced in a study of tumor-infiltrating lymphocytes in primary liver carcinoma. Co-extraction of RNA and DNA was performed on about 20-32 mg of unsorted bulk tissue. The template, 500 ng total RNA, yielded TCR beta cDNA made with a constant-region primer. Researchers made the TCR beta libraries by running three nested multiplex PCR rounds with slightly modified ARM-PCR. The opening two PCR rounds, 10 cycles each, paired TRBV1-TRBV30 forward primers with a C-beta reverse primer. One entry per CDR3 protein, called by TCRdb with MiXCR from the multiplex PCR reads. The table lists approximately 110,000 distinct CDR3 sequences, 50% to 65% of them singletons. Source material: liver tumor tissue from sampling region 1. The subset: tumor region T1, superior pole. The receptor source for this set is a woman aged 55-69 years with primary liver carcinoma and hepatitis B virus infection.

With regard to this clonotype: A clone one base away is much larger, so this may be a read error. The gene calls are TRBV29-1 and TRBJ1-6, with D maybe TRBD1 (5 bases). Germline V gives CDR1 SQVTM, CDR2 ANQGSEA. The length of the CDR3 is 17 residues. V dropped 7 bases and J dropped 0 bases, with 19 bases sitting between them. CDR3 region: CSGNLDKRSSYNSPLHF. The CDR3 DNA sequence: TGCAGCGGTAACCTGGACAAAAGGAGCTCCTATAATTCACCCCTCCACTTT.

The chain employs TRBV11-2 and TRBJ1-4; the D gene is possibly TRBD1 (5 bases). Germline CDR1 and CDR2: SGHAT and FQNNGV. This CDR3 comprises 15 residues. CDR3 bases: TGTGGCAGTAGCTCGGGACTTGGGGTTAATGAAAAACTGTTTTTT. Amino acid sequence: CGSSSGLGVNEKLFF.

V usage is TRBV7-9 and J usage is TRBJ1-6; tentative D call: TRBD1 (6 bases). V was shortened by 7 bases and J by 9 bases, with 16 bases between the two germline ends. The length of the CDR3 is 14 residues. Germline V gene sequence: CDR1 SEHNR, CDR2 FQNEAQ (reference sequence). This CDR3 is CASTSEGETSPLHF. CDR3 DNA: TGTGCCAGCACGAGCGAGGGGGAAACTTCACCCCTCCACTTT.

This clonotype was counted ten times or more. V and J are TRBV12-3 or TRBV12-4 and TRBJ1-2; 11 nucleotides align to TRBD1. The CDR3 extends over 16 amino acids. V lost 6 bases to trimming and J lost 6 bases; unmatched junction nucleotides: 12. The CDR3 loop reads CASSRTGGLSRDGYTF. In nucleotides, the CDR3 is TGTGCCAGCAGCCGGACAGGGGGCCTAAGTCGGGATGGCTACACCTTC.

Turning to this clonotype: A much larger clone lies a single base off, so this may be a read error. This chain connects TRBV5-1 to TRBJ2-3; D may be TRBD1 (6 bases). The germline V gene encodes CDR1 SGHRS and CDR2 YFSETQ. With 5 bases removed from V and 5 bases from J, the gap between germline ends came to 21 bases. The CDR3 has 16 residues. The CDR3 DNA is TGCGCCAGCAGTTCAGGGGTTACCCGGCGCATAGATACGCAGTATTTT. This sequence encodes CASSSGVTRRIDTQYF.

Comment on this clonotype: Lacking the conserved final phenylalanine or tryptophan, this CDR3 likely reflects a read error. The chain joins TRBV11-2 to TRBJ1-1, with D unresolved. The length of the CDR3 is 13 residues. In germline, CDR1 is SGHAT, CDR2 FQNNGV. The CDR3 spells CSSSADKNTEAFL. The DNA for the CDR3 is TGTTCCAGCAGTGCTGACAAGAACACTGAAGCTTTCTTA.

The V gene is TRBV11-2, the J gene TRBJ2-3, with D unresolved. With the DNA end fitting TRBJ2-5 better, the J assignment may be wrong. This CDR3 region has 12 residues. Looked up from germline, CDR1 is SGHAT and CDR2 is FQNNGV. The CDR3 DNA sequence: TGTGCCAGCATCCCAATCGCGGCGACCCAGTACTTC. Amino acids: CASIPIAATQYF.

In the case of this clonotype: The conserved final phenylalanine or tryptophan is absent from the CDR3, which likely points to a read error. CDR3 nucleotide sequence: TGTGCCAGCAGCTTAAACACAGCCGGGGGGGAGACCCAGTACCTC. This translates into CASSLNTAGGETQYL. The chain links TRBV11-3 to TRBJ2-5; 7 nucleotides line up with TRBD2. Germline loops: CDR1 SGHNT, CDR2 YENEEA. The CDR3 has 15 amino acids. The trim removed 2 bases at V and 5 bases at J, leaving 8 bases unmatched.

In the case of this clonotype: Lacking the conserved final phenylalanine or tryptophan, this CDR3 likely reflects a read error. The CDR3 sequence is CAISSRIAGSYEQYL. The DNA of the CDR3 is TGTGCCATCAGCTCCCGGATAGCGGGCTCCTACGAGCAGTACTTA. The genes are TRBV5-6 and TRBJ2-7; 7 nucleotides align to TRBD2. Germline V gene data show CDR1 as SGHDT and CDR2 as YYEEEE. The CDR3 sequence is 15 residues long.

About this clonotype: This CDR3 is missing its conserved last phenylalanine or tryptophan, likely due to a read error. The chain uses TRBV4-2 and TRBJ2-5; 8 positions agree with TRBD2. The CDR3 spans 17 residues. Looked up from germline, CDR1 is LGHNA and CDR2 is YNFKEQ. The CDR3 DNA is TGCGCCAGCAGCCGGTCGTGGGTGCGGGAGGACCAAGAGACCCAGTACTTA. Its translation: CASSRSWVREDQETQYL.

This clonotype showed up many times. V gene TRBV30 combines with J gene TRBJ2-3; D is ambiguous. This CDR3 is 12 amino acids long. CDR1 and CDR2 from the germline V gene are GTSNPN and SVGIG (reference sequence). The ends were cut back, 0 bases at V and 3 bases at J, with 4 bases in the middle. The CDR3 is CAWSVITDTQYF. Here the CDR3 DNA reads TGTGCCTGGAGTGTTATTACAGATACGCAGTATTTT.

There are a few counts of this clonotype. The chain has TRBV7-9 and TRBJ1-6, with D perhaps TRBD1 (6 bases). CDR1 SEHNR and CDR2 FQNEAQ come from the germline V gene (reference sequence). There are 13 residues in the CDR3. V was cut by 5 bases and J by 8 bases, with 10 bases left in between. The CDR3 region is CASSPTGYSPLHF. The CDR3 DNA sequence: TGTGCCAGCAGCCCGACAGGTTATTCACCCCTCCACTTT. Full variable domain (rest looked up from reference TRBV7-9 and TRBJ1-6): DTGVSQNPRHKITKRGQNVTFRCDPISEHNRLYWYRQTLGQGPEFLTYFQNEAQLEKSRLLSDRFSAERPKGSFSTLEIQRTEQGDSAMYLCASSPTGYSPLHFGNGTRLTVT.

This clonotype was recorded a few times. This chain links TRBV28 with TRBJ1-5, with D maybe TRBD1 (6 bases). V was shortened by 2 bases and J by 6 bases, with 17 bases between the two germline ends. Germline CDR1 reads MDHEN; CDR2 reads SYDVKM. This CDR3 comprises 16 residues. The CDR3 bases are TGTGCCAGCAGTTTACCGTTGCAGGGGATGGTTCAGCCCCAGCATTTT. Translation: CASSLPLQGMVQPQHF.

V gene TRBV28 combines with J gene TRBJ2-3; 10 bases agree with TRBD2. With V trimmed by 5 bases and J by 6 bases, 11 bases remained unmatched. The germline V gene has CDR1 MDHEN and CDR2 SYDVKM. The CDR3 contains 16 residues. For the CDR3, the DNA is TGTGCCAGCAGTCTTGCCCAGCGGGAGGGCCCGGATACGCAGTATTTT. Translation: CASSLAQREGPDTQYF. The whole variable domain, remainder taken from reference TRBV28 and TRBJ2-3, is DVKVTQSSRYLVKRTGEKVFLECVQDMDHENMFWYRQDPGLGLRLIYFSYDVKMKEKGDIPEGYSVSREKKERFSLILESASTNQTSMYLCASSLAQREGPDTQYFGPGTRLTVL.

Turning to this clonotype: This clone may be a read error of a much larger clone one base away. This chain joins TRBV12-3 or TRBV12-4 and TRBJ1-4, with TRBD1 identical over 7 bases. Trimming removed 5 bases from V and 0 bases from J; junction bases left unmatched: 9. The CDR3 loop spans 17 amino acids. CDR3 in DNA: TGTGCCAGCAGTCCAGACCCGGGACAGTCAACTAATGAAAAACTGTTTTTT. Protein product: CASSPDPGQSTNEKLFF.

About this clonotype itself: One end of the junction does not line up with germline, which may come from a read error. The CDR3, as DNA: TGTAGCGTTGGGAGCCTACTCGGCGGGGGAACCTACGAGCAGTGCTTC. Its protein is CSVGSLLGGGTYEQCF. The genes are TRBV29-1 and TRBJ2-7; TRBD2 matches 7 bases. CDR1 is SQVTM and CDR2 is ANQGSEA in the germline V gene. The length of the CDR3 is 16 residues.

The V call is TRBV6-5, the J call TRBJ1-2; 7 bases align to TRBD1. The junction had 13 bases not matched to a gene; V was cut back by 9 bases and J by 6 bases. The CDR3 spans 14 residues. Germline CDR1 is MNHEY and CDR2 is SVGAGI. The CDR3 nucleotides are TGTGCCAGTAGTCCCCCGACAGGGACTAATGGCTACACCTTC. It encodes CASSPPTGTNGYTF.

With regard to this clonotype: A much larger clone lies a single base off, so this may be a read error. The gene calls are TRBV4-2 and TRBJ1-2; possible D gene TRBD1, 5 bases. V was pared by 4 bases and J by 2 bases, with 14 bases between. This CDR3 spans 15 amino acids. Germline V gene lookup returns CDR1 LGHNA and CDR2 YNFKEQ. The CDR3 loop reads CASSRGETANYGYTF. The CDR3 coding sequence is TGTGCCAGCAGCCGAGGAGAGACAGCCAACTATGGCTACACCTTC.

The chain has TRBV7-2 and TRBJ2-7, with 7 bases identical to TRBD1. V lost 1 base and J lost 7; bases outside the gene matches: 10. The CDR3 is made up of 15 amino acids. Germline lookup yields CDR1 SGHTA and CDR2 FQGNSA. The CDR3, as DNA: TGTGCCAGCAGCTTAGGAGGGGGCGCGGGCTATGAGCAGTACTTC. This translates into CASSLGGGAGYEQYF.

This chain uses TRBV20-1 with TRBJ2-1; the D gene is possibly TRBD2 (6 bases). Germline V gives CDR1 DFQATT, CDR2 SNEGSKA (reference sequence). The CDR3 runs 15 residues. Trimming took off 0 bases at V and 3 bases at J, with 12 bases between the two ends. The CDR3 DNA follows: TGCAGTGCTAGAGATACGAGGGGAGGCTACAATGAGCAGTTCTTC. It is translated as CSARDTRGGYNEQFF.

On this clonotype: A junction end diverges from the germline sequence, so it may reflect a read error. The gene calls are TRBV11-2 and TRBJ2-7; 12 nucleotides line up with TRBD2. The CDR3 covers 20 residues. CDR1 is SGHAT and CDR2 is FQNNGV in the germline V gene. The CDR3 is CVSSAISRLAGEQKPYEQYF. The CDR3 DNA is TGTGTCAGCAGCGCCATTTCTCGACTAGCGGGAGAGCAGAAACCCTACGAGCAGTACTTC.

This clonotype was picked up many times. V is TRBV12-3 or TRBV12-4 and J is TRBJ1-1, with D possibly matching TRBD1 (5 bases). V shed 6 bases and J shed 4 bases, with 12 bases lying between them. The CDR3 totals 13 residues. CDR3: CASSPRVGTEAFF. CDR3 sequence (DNA): TGTGCCAGCAGCCCCAGGGTTGGCACTGAAGCTTTCTTT.

This clonotype appeared a few times. Given a much more abundant clone one base away, this may be a read error. V is TRBV12-3 or TRBV12-4 and J is TRBJ2-1; TRBD2 is a possible D gene (6 bases). V was pared by 7 bases and J by 4 bases, with 17 bases between. The CDR3 is 15 amino acids. CDR3 DNA sequence: TGTGCCAGCAACAACGGGGGAGAGGTGTACAATGAGCAGTTCTTC. It translates to CASNNGGEVYNEQFF.

As to this clonotype: A much bigger clone sits one base away, suggesting this may be a read error. The chain recombines TRBV12-3 or TRBV12-4 with TRBJ1-1; D may be TRBD1 (5 bases). The CDR3 covers 15 residues. The DNA for the CDR3 is TGTGCCAGCAGTGCACCCGGGGGGGGTCTCACTGAAGCTTCCTTT. This encodes CASSAPGGGLTEASF.

Concerning this clonotype itself: The junction shows a germline mismatch at one end, possibly a read error. This rearrangement joins TRBV11-2 to TRBJ2-2; TRBD2 might be the D (5 bases). The CDR3 length is 13 residues. Germline assignment: CDR1 SGHAT and CDR2 FQNNGV. The CDR3 reads CASNLDRTGELLF. In DNA form, the CDR3 reads TGTGCCAGCAACCTAGATAGGACTGGGGAGCTGTTGTTT. The full variable domain, rest sourced from reference TRBV11-2 and TRBJ2-2, is EAGVAQSPRYKIIEKRQSVAFWCNPISGHATLYWYQQILGQGPKLLIQFQNNGVVDDSQLPKDRFSAERLKGVDSTLKIQPAKLEDSAVYLCASNLDRTGELLFGEGSRLTVL.

This chain links TRBV5-1 with TRBJ1-2, with D possibly TRBD1 on 6 matching bases. CDR1 is SGHRS, CDR2 YFSETQ, per germline. The V gene lost 3 bases and the J gene lost 4 bases, with 13 bases spanning the gap. The CDR3 extends over 14 amino acids. The CDR3 coding sequence is TGCGCCAGCAGCTCGGACAGCCAATGCTATGGCTACACCTTC. Amino acids: CASSSDSQCYGYTF.

In regard to this clonotype: Compared with germline, one end of the junction differs, possibly owing to a read error. The chain combines TRBV11-3 with TRBJ2-3; the match to TRBD2 covers 12 bases. The CDR3 is made up of 15 amino acids. Germline lookup yields CDR1 SGHNT and CDR2 YENEEA. The CDR3 sequence is CANSLGLAGLGTQFF. In nucleotides, the CDR3 is TGTGCCAACAGCTTAGGACTAGCGGGACTAGGTACGCAGTTTTTT.

Concerning this clonotype itself: A read error may produce the germline difference seen at one junction end. V gene TRBV7-9 combines with J gene TRBJ2-3, with TRBD2 matching over 9 bases. The CDR3 runs to 15 residues. Germline V gene data show CDR1 as SEHNR and CDR2 as FQNEAQ (reference sequence). The CDR3 region is CASSTGLARTGTQYF. As DNA, the CDR3 is TGTGCCAGCAGCACTGGACTAGCGCGCACAGGTACGCAGTATTTT.

CDR3 sequence reads: CASSEVAVGEFLYEQYF. The DNA for the CDR3 is TGTGCCAGCAGTGAAGTGGCCGTGGGGGAGTTTTTGTACGAGCAGTACTTC. This chain links TRBV6-1 with TRBJ2-7; perhaps D is TRBD1 or TRBD2 (5 bases each). This CDR3 has 17 residues. Trimming removed 1 base at V and 4 bases at J, with 20 bases between. Germline lookup yields CDR1 MNHNS and CDR2 SASEGT.

This chain uses TRBV6-5 with TRBJ1-6; D is ambiguous. The CDR3 loop spans 17 amino acids. Germline CDR1 MNHEY, CDR2 SVGAGI. V lost 11 bases and J 12 bases, leaving 32 bases between the germline ends. CDR3 nucleotides: TGTGCCTGCAACCAGAGTGTGGGCGTTGGGGATAATCGACCCCTCCACTTT. Protein: CACNQSVGVGDNRPLHF.

Notes on this clonotype: A junction end diverges from the germline sequence, so it may reflect a read error. This chain connects TRBV11-2 to TRBJ2-2; TRBD2 might be the D (5 bases). CDR3 size: 15 residues. Germline CDR1 is SGHAT and CDR2 is FQNNGV. The CDR3 sequence is CASSLPQGPTWELLF. The DNA for the CDR3 is TGTGCCAGCAGCCTTCCGCAAGGACCGACCTGGGAGCTGCTTTTT.